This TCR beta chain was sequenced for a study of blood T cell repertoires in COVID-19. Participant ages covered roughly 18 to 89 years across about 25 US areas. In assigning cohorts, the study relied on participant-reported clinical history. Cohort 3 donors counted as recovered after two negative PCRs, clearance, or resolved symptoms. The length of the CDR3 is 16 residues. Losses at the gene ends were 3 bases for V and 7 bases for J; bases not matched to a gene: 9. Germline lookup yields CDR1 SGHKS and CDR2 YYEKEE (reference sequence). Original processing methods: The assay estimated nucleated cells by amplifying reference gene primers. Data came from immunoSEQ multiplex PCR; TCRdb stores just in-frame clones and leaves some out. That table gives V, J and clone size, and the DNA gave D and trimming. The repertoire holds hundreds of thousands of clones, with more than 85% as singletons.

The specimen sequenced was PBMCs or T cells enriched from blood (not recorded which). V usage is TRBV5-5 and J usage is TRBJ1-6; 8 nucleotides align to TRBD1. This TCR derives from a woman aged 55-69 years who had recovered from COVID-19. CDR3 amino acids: CASSSQGAGGNSPLHF. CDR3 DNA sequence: TGTGCCAGCAGCTCTCAGGGGGCAGGGGGGAATTCACCCCTCCACTTT.